This is a list of T cell receptor beta chains from one sample in a study of CD8+ T cells in alopecia areata. Generated by immunoSEQ multiplex PCR, the TCRdb table keeps only in-frame clones and is missing some. The table shows some 170,000 clones, with around three fifths occurring only once. Sequencing used CD4+ T cells sorted from blood, obtained at week 0. All receptors come from a human donor with alopecia areata. The CDR3 runs from the conserved cysteine through the conserved F or W. Fields, in order: clone size, J gene, D gene, V gene, CDR3 DNA, CDR3 protein. The D gene is left open where the match is weak. The size of a clone is reported for some rows only, either as once, few or many, or as a class for expanded clones.

abundance: -; j_gene: TRBJ2-3; d_gene: TRBD2; v_gene: TRBV6-1; CDR3nt: TGTGCCAGCAGTGGACTAGCGGGGGATTTTTGGTCAGATACGCAGTATTTT; CDR3aa: CASSGLAGDFWSDTQYF
abundance: -; j_gene: TRBJ1-2; d_gene: -; v_gene: TRBV2; CDR3nt: TGTGCCAGCAAAGAGGGGTACTATGGCTACACCTTC; CDR3aa: CASKEGYYGYTF
abundance: once; j_gene: TRBJ2-7; d_gene: -; v_gene: TRBV30; CDR3nt: TGTGCCTGGAGTGTAGCCTCCGAGCAGTACTTC; CDR3aa: CAWSVASEQYF
abundance: -; j_gene: TRBJ2-5; d_gene: -; v_gene: TRBV7-9; CDR3nt: TGTGCCAGCAGCCCAACACTCCGGGGCCAAGAGACCCAGTACTTC; CDR3aa: CASSPTLRGQETQYF
abundance: few; j_gene: TRBJ1-2; d_gene: TRBD1; v_gene: TRBV30; CDR3nt: TGTGCCTGGAGTGTTCAGGGGGCGCGTGGCTACACCTTC; CDR3aa: CAWSVQGARGYTF
abundance: few; j_gene: TRBJ2-2; d_gene: TRBD2; v_gene: TRBV30; CDR3nt: TGTGCCTGGAACTTACAGCGGGGGCCCACCGGGGAGCTGTTTTTT; CDR3aa: CAWNLQRGPTGELFF
abundance: few; j_gene: TRBJ2-7; d_gene: -; v_gene: TRBV10-3; CDR3nt: TGTGCCAGCAGGCGGGACTTAGGCTACGAGCAGTACTTC; CDR3aa: CASRRDLGYEQYF
abundance: -; j_gene: TRBJ2-7; d_gene: -; v_gene: TRBV5-1; CDR3nt: TGCGCCAGCAGTAGCGCGGACGAGCAGTACTTC; CDR3aa: CASSSADEQYF
abundance: once; j_gene: TRBJ1-1; d_gene: -; v_gene: TRBV9; CDR3nt: TGTGCCAGCAGCGTAGCGCCAACACTAAACTCTGAAGCTTTCTTT; CDR3aa: CASSVAPTLNSEAFF
abundance: few; j_gene: TRBJ2-7; d_gene: -; v_gene: TRBV11-2; CDR3nt: TGTGCCAGCAGCTTATCGGAGGGGGGAAAGTACTTC; CDR3aa: CASSLSEGGKYF
abundance: few; j_gene: TRBJ1-5; d_gene: TRBD1; v_gene: TRBV2; CDR3nt: TGTGCCAGCACCGGGGGACAGTCCAATCAGCCCCAGCATTTT; CDR3aa: CASTGGQSNQPQHF
abundance: few; j_gene: TRBJ2-3; d_gene: -; v_gene: TRBV29-1; CDR3nt: TGCAGCGTTAAAGGGGACACGAGATCCACAGATACGCAGTATTTT; CDR3aa: CSVKGDTRSTDTQYF
abundance: -; j_gene: TRBJ1-6; d_gene: TRBD1; v_gene: TRBV6-1; CDR3nt: TGTGCCAGCAGTGAAGTGGGGGGGACAGGGCCCGCGGCCCTCCACTTT; CDR3aa: CASSEVGGTGPAALHF
abundance: -; j_gene: TRBJ2-5; d_gene: -; v_gene: TRBV29-1; CDR3nt: TGCAGCGTGTCGCGAGGGGTAGGGGAGACCCAGTACTTC; CDR3aa: CSVSRGVGETQYF
abundance: -; j_gene: TRBJ1-2; d_gene: -; v_gene: TRBV29-1; CDR3nt: TGCAGCGTTGAGAGGGAGTTTGGCTACACCTTC; CDR3aa: CSVEREFGYTF
abundance: -; j_gene: TRBJ1-6; d_gene: -; v_gene: TRBV29-1; CDR3nt: TGCAGCGTTCGTGGGTCGGGTGGGTCACCCCTCCACTTT; CDR3aa: CSVRGSGGSPLHF
abundance: -; j_gene: TRBJ1-3; d_gene: -; v_gene: TRBV14; CDR3nt: TGTGCCAGCAGCCAAGGAGGTTCCTCTGGAAACACCATATATTTT; CDR3aa: CASSQGGSSGNTIYF
abundance: once; j_gene: TRBJ1-2; d_gene: TRBD1; v_gene: TRBV30; CDR3nt: TGTGCCTGGAGTGAAGTGTGGGACAGGGCCTTGGGCTACACCTTC; CDR3aa: CAWSEVWDRALGYTF
abundance: -; j_gene: TRBJ2-7; d_gene: TRBD1; v_gene: TRBV5-1; CDR3nt: TGCGCCAGCAGCAGAGGACAGGGGGCCGACGAGCAGTACTTC; CDR3aa: CASSRGQGADEQYF
abundance: -; j_gene: TRBJ2-7; d_gene: -; v_gene: TRBV11-3; CDR3nt: TGTGCCAGCAGCCGGGACCAGAACGGTATATACGAGCAGTACTTC; CDR3aa: CASSRDQNGIYEQYF
abundance: few; j_gene: TRBJ2-2; d_gene: -; v_gene: TRBV30; CDR3nt: TGTGCCTGGGCGCGATTAAGAACCGGGGAGCTGTTTTTT; CDR3aa: CAWARLRTGELFF
abundance: -; j_gene: TRBJ1-2; d_gene: -; v_gene: TRBV30; CDR3nt: TGTGCCTGGATCCCGGGGCCCGGATATGGCTACACCTTC; CDR3aa: CAWIPGPGYGYTF
abundance: -; j_gene: TRBJ2-7; d_gene: TRBD1; v_gene: TRBV27; CDR3nt: TGTGCCAGCAGGACAGGGTTCACCTACGAGCAGTACTTC; CDR3aa: CASRTGFTYEQYF
abundance: few; j_gene: TRBJ1-1; d_gene: -; v_gene: TRBV29-1; CDR3nt: TGCAGCGTCCACCCCTCGGGCCAGGGCACTGAAGCTTTCTTT; CDR3aa: CSVHPSGQGTEAFF
abundance: -; j_gene: TRBJ2-5; d_gene: -; v_gene: TRBV9; CDR3nt: TGTGCCAGCAGCGTAGCGGCAGGACCCCAAGAGACCCAGTACTTC; CDR3aa: CASSVAAGPQETQYF
abundance: -; j_gene: TRBJ2-3; d_gene: -; v_gene: TRBV5-1; CDR3nt: TGCGCCAGCAGCTTGATCTGGGAAGATACGCAGTATTTT; CDR3aa: CASSLIWEDTQYF
abundance: -; j_gene: TRBJ2-1; d_gene: TRBD1; v_gene: TRBV4-2; CDR3nt: TGTGCCAGCAGCCCACAGGGGGCGGCCTACAATGAGCAGTTCTTC; CDR3aa: CASSPQGAAYNEQFF
abundance: -; j_gene: TRBJ1-5; d_gene: -; v_gene: TRBV30; CDR3nt: TGTGCCTGGACCGGACAGAGCAATCAGCCCCAGCATTTT; CDR3aa: CAWTGQSNQPQHF
abundance: -; j_gene: TRBJ1-2; d_gene: TRBD1; v_gene: TRBV19; CDR3nt: TGTGCCAGTACCCGGGACAGTACTAACTATGGCTACACCTTC; CDR3aa: CASTRDSTNYGYTF
abundance: few; j_gene: TRBJ1-5; d_gene: -; v_gene: TRBV6-6; CDR3nt: TGTGCCAGCAGCCCCGGCGGCAATCAGCCCCAGCATTTT; CDR3aa: CASSPGGNQPQHF
abundance: -; j_gene: TRBJ1-2; d_gene: -; v_gene: TRBV30; CDR3nt: TGTGCCTGGAGTGGAACGTCCACAGGTTTAGAGCTCTACACCTTC; CDR3aa: CAWSGTSTGLELYTF
abundance: -; j_gene: TRBJ1-5; d_gene: TRBD1; v_gene: TRBV6-5; CDR3nt: TGTGCCAGCAGTATGACAGGGAAGTACCAGCCCCAGCATTTT; CDR3aa: CASSMTGKYQPQHF
abundance: -; j_gene: TRBJ1-5; d_gene: -; v_gene: TRBV6-6; CDR3nt: TGTGCCAGCAGTCAAGGGGGACGGCTGCGCAATCAGCCCCAGCATTTT; CDR3aa: CASSQGGRLRNQPQHF
abundance: -; j_gene: TRBJ1-3; d_gene: TRBD1; v_gene: TRBV29-1; CDR3nt: TGCAGCGGGACAGGGGGCCGCGGAAACACCATATATTTT; CDR3aa: CSGTGGRGNTIYF
abundance: few; j_gene: TRBJ2-3; d_gene: -; v_gene: TRBV7-9; CDR3nt: TGTGCCAGCAGCCCCATGGGGGGTCGCACAGATACGCAGTATTTT; CDR3aa: CASSPMGGRTDTQYF
abundance: -; j_gene: TRBJ2-6; d_gene: TRBD1; v_gene: TRBV10-3; CDR3nt: TGTGCCATCAGTGCCCGGGACAGGGATCCTGGGGCCAACGTCCTGACTTTC; CDR3aa: CAISARDRDPGANVLTF
abundance: -; j_gene: TRBJ2-7; d_gene: -; v_gene: TRBV4-1; CDR3nt: TGCGCCAGCAGCCAAGAGCCGACGGTGAAATACGAGCAGTACTTC; CDR3aa: CASSQEPTVKYEQYF
abundance: -; j_gene: TRBJ2-3; d_gene: -; v_gene: TRBV9; CDR3nt: TGTGCCAGCAACACAGATACGCAGTATTTT; CDR3aa: CASNTDTQYF
abundance: few; j_gene: TRBJ2-1; d_gene: -; v_gene: TRBV5-6; CDR3nt: TGTGCCAGTACCCTTGGGGGAGGCGGATACAATGAGCAGTTCTTC; CDR3aa: CASTLGGGGYNEQFF
abundance: -; j_gene: TRBJ1-3; d_gene: -; v_gene: TRBV30; CDR3nt: TGTGCCTGGAGTGTTTGGGGCTCTGGAAACACCATATATTTT; CDR3aa: CAWSVWGSGNTIYF
abundance: -; j_gene: TRBJ2-3; d_gene: -; v_gene: TRBV4-2; CDR3nt: TGTGCCAGCAGCCAAGATTTGGCAGATACGCAGTATTTT; CDR3aa: CASSQDLADTQYF